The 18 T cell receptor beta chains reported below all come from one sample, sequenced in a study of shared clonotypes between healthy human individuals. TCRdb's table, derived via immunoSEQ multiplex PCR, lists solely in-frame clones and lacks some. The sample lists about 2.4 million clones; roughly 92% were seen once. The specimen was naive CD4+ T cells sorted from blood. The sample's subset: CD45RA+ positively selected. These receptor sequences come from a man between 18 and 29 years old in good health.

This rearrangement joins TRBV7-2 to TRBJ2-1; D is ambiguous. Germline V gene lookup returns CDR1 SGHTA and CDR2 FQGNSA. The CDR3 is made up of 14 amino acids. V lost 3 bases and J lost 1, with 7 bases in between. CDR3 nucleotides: TGTGCCAGCAGCTTTGACTTTTCCTACAATGAGCAGTTCTTC. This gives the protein CASSFDFSYNEQFF.

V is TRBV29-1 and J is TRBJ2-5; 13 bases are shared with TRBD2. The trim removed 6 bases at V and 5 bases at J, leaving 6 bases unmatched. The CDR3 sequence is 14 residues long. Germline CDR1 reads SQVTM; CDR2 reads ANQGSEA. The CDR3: CSVRGLAGRETQYF. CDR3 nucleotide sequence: TGCAGCGTCCGGGGACTAGCGGGACGGGAGACCCAGTACTTC. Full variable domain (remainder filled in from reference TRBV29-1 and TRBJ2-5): SAVISQKPSRDICQRGTSLTIQCQVDSQVTMMFWYRQQPGQSLTLIATANQGSEATYESGFVIDKFPISRPNLTFSTLTVSNMSPEDSSIYLCSVRGLAGRETQYFGPGTRLLVL.

This chain's CDR3 is CASSSPLLLEAFF. In nucleotides, the CDR3 is TGTGCCAGCAGCTCACCCTTGCTACTTGAAGCTTTCTTT. The chain has TRBV5-4 and TRBJ1-1, with no clear D. Between the trimmed V and J ends, which lost 3 bases and 7 bases, there was a span of 13 bases. The CDR3 has 13 amino acids. Germline assignment: CDR1 SGHNT and CDR2 YYREEE (reference sequence). The full variable domain, in which reference TRBV5-4 and TRBJ1-1 provide the parts outside the CDR3, is ETGVTQSPTHLIKTRGQQVTLRCSSQSGHNTVSWYQQALGQGPQFIFQYYREEENGRGNFPPRFSGLQFPNYSSELNVNALELDDSALYLCASSSPLLLEAFFGQGTRLTVV.

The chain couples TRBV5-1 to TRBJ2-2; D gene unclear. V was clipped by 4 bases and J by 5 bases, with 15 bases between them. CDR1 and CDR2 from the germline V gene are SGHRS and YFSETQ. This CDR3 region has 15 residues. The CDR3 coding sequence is TGCGCCAGCAGCCCCCGCCGAGAAGGGACCGGGGAGCTGTTTTTT. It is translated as CASSPRREGTGELFF.

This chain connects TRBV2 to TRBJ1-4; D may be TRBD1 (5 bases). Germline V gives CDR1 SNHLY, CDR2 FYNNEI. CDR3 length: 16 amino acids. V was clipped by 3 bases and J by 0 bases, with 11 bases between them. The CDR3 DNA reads TGTGCCAGCAGTGAGATCCCGGGGGCAACTAATGAAAAACTGTTTTTT. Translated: CASSEIPGATNEKLFF.

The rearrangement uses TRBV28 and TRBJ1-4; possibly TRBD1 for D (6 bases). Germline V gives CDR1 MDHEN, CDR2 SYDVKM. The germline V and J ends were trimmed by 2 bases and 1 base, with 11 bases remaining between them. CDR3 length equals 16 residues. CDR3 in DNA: TGTGCCAGCAGTTTAGCGGACAGAAGAACTAATGAAAAACTGTTTTTT. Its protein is CASSLADRRTNEKLFF.

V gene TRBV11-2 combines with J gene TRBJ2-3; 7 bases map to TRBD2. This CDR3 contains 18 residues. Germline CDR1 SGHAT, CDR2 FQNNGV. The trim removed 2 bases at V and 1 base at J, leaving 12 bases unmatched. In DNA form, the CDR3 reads TGTGCCAGCAGCTTACACCCCGGGGCGGGAGAGGGCACAGATACGCAGTATTTT. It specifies CASSLHPGAGEGTDTQYF. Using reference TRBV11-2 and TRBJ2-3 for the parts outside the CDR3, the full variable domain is EAGVAQSPRYKIIEKRQSVAFWCNPISGHATLYWYQQILGQGPKLLIQFQNNGVVDDSQLPKDRFSAERLKGVDSTLKIQPAKLEDSAVYLCASSLHPGAGEGTDTQYFGPGTRLTVL.

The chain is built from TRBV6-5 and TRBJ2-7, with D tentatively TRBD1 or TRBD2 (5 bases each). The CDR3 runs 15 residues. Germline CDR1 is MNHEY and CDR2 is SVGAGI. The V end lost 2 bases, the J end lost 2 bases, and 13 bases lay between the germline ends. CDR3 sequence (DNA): TGTGCCAGCAGTTACCGCCGGGACGGCGCCTACGAGCAGTACTTC. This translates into CASSYRRDGAYEQYF.

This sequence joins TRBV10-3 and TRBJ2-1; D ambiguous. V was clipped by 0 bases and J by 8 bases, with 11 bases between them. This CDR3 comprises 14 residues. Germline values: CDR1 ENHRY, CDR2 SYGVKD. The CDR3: CAISESHVDDEQFF. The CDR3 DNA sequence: TGTGCCATCAGTGAGTCCCATGTCGACGATGAGCAGTTCTTC.

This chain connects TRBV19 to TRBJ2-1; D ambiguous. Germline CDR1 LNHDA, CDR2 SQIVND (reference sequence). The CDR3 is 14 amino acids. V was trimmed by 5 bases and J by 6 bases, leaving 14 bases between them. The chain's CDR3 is CASSHPVPFNEQFF. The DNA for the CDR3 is TGTGCCAGTAGTCACCCAGTCCCCTTCAATGAGCAGTTCTTC.

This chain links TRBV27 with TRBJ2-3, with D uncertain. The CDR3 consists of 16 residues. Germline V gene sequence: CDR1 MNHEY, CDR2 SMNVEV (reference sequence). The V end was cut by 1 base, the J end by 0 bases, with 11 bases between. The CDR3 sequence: CASSLWSPTSTDTQYF. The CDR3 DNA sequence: TGTGCCAGCAGTTTATGGTCTCCCACTAGCACAGATACGCAGTATTTT.

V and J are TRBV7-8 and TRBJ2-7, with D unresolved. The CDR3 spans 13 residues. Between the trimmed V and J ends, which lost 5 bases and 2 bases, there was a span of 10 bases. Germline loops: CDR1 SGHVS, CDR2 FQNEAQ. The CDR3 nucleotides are TGTGCCAGCAGCCCCCAGGCTACCTACGAGCAGTACTTC. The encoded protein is CASSPQATYEQYF.

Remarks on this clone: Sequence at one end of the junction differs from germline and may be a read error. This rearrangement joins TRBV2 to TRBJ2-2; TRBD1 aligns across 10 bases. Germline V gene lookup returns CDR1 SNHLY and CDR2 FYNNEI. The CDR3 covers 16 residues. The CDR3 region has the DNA TGTGCCAGCAGTGCCCGACAGGGGGCGAAGACCGGGGAGCTGTTTTTT. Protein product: CASSARQGAKTGELFF.

DNA for the CDR3: TGTGCCTGGAGTGAATTCGGGGGGCCCACAGATACGCAGTATTTT. Translated: CAWSEFGGPTDTQYF. This chain connects TRBV30 to TRBJ2-3; a weak D match, TRBD2 (7 bases). V was clipped by 1 base and J by 2 bases, with 13 bases between them. CDR1 and CDR2 (germline): GTSNPN, SVGIG (reference sequence). The CDR3 contains 15 residues.

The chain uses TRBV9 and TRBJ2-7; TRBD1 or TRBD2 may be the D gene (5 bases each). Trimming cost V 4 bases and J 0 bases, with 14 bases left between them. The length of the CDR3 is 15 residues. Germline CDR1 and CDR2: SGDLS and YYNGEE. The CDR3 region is CASSFSGTSSYEQYF. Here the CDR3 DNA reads TGTGCCAGCAGCTTTTCCGGGACCTCCTCCTACGAGCAGTACTTC.

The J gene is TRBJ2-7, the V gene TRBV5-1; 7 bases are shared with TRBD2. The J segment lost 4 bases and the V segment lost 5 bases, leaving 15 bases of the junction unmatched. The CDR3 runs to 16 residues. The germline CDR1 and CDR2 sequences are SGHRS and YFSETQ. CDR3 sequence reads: CASSRGAVRERYEQYF. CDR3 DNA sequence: TGCGCCAGCAGTCGTGGGGCTGTGCGGGAGAGGTACGAGCAGTACTTC.

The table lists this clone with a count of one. CDR3 residues: CAGSAAGSTEQFF. The CDR3 DNA reads TGTGCCGGAAGCGCGGCTGGGAGTACTGAGCAGTTCTTC. This chain joins TRBV10-3 and TRBJ2-1; maybe TRBD2 (5 bases). Germline lookup yields CDR1 ENHRY and CDR2 SYGVKD. The CDR3 length is 13 residues. V shed 11 bases and J shed 9 bases, with 20 bases lying between them.

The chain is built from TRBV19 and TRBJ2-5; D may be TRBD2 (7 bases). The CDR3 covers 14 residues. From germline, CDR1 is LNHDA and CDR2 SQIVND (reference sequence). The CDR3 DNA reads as TGTGGTCCTTTTCGGGGGGCCTTACAAGAGACCCAGTACTTC. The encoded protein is CGPFRGALQETQYF.